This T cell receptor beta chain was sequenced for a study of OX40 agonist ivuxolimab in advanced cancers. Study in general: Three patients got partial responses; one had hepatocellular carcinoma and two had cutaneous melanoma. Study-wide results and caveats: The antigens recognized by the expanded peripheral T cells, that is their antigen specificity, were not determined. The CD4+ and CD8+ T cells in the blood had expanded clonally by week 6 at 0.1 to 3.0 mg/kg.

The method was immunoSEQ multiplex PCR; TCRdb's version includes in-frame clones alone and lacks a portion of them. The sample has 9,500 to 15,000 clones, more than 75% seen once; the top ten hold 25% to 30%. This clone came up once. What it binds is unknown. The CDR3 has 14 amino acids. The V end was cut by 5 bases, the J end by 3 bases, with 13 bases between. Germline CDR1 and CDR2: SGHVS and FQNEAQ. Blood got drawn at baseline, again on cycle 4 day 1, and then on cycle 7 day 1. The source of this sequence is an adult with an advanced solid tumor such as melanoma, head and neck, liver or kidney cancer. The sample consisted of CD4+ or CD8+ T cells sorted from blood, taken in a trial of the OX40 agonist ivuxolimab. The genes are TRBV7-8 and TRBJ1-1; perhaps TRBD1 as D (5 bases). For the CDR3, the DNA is TGTGCCAGCAGCCCCGGGACCGCTTACACTGAAGCTTTCTTT. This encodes CASSPGTAYTEAFF.